This T cell receptor beta chain was observed in a study of cytomegalovirus exposure and HLA in healthy donors. Study results and caveats: The dataset shows that most TCR sequences were rare, while some public TCRs occurred in many donors. In an earlier analysis, in approximately 630 donors, most V segments appeared productive either ~87% or ~30% of the time.

The primer mix had 60 Vbeta and 13 Jbeta primers. Data came from immunoSEQ multiplex PCR; TCRdb stores just in-frame clones and leaves some out. The table records approximately 99,000 clones, 73% of them present only once. Notes on this clone: Its target is unknown. An end of the junction differs from the germline gene, which may be a read error.

The TCR comes from a man aged 40-55 years in good health and CMV-seronegative. Sequencing was performed on PBMCs.

The CDR3 region has the DNA TGCGCCAGCAGCCAAGAGAGGGGGACAGGGGAAAATTTT. It yields the protein CASSQERGTGENF. This chain connects TRBV4-1 to TRBJ2-3; 10 bases agree with TRBD1. In germline, CDR1 is MGHRA, CDR2 YSYEKL. The CDR3 extends over 13 amino acids.